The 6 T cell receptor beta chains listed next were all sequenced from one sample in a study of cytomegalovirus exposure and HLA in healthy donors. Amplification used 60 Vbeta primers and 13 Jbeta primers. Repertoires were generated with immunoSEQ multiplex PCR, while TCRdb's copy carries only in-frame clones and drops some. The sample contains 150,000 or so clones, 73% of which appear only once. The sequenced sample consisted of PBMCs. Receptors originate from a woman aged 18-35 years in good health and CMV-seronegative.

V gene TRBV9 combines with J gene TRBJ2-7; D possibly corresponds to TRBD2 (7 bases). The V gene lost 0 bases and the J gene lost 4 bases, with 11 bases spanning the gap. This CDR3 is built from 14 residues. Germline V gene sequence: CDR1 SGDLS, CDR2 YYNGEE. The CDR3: CASSVEGGPYEQYF. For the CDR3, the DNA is TGTGCCAGCAGCGTAGAGGGGGGGCCTTACGAGCAGTACTTC.

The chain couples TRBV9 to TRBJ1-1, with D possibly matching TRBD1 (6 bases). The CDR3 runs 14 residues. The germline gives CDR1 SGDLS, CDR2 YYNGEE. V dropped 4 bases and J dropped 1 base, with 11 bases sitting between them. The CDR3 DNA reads TGTGCCAGCAGCCCGAGGGGGAGGAACACTGAAGCTTTCTTT. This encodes CASSPRGRNTEAFF.

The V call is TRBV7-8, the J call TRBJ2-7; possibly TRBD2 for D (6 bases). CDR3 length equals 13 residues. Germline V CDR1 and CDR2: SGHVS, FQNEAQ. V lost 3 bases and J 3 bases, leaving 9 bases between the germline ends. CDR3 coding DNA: TGTGCCAGCAGCTTGGGACTTCTCTACGAGCAGTACTTC. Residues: CASSLGLLYEQYF. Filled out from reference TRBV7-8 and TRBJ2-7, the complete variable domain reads GAGVSQSPRYKVAKRGQDVALRCDPISGHVSLFWYQQALGQGPEFLTYFQNEAQLDKSGLPSDRFFAERPEGSVSTLKIQRTQQEDSAVYLCASSLGLLYEQYFGPGTRLTVT.

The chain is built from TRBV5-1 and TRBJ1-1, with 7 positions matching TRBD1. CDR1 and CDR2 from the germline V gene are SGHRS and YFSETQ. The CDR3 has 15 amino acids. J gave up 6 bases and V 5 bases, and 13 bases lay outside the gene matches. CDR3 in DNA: TGCGCCAGCAGTAGTGGTCAGGGGGGTTACGCTGAAGCTTTCTTT. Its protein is CASSSGQGGYAEAFF.

CDR3 residues: CASSEPDRGESNQPQHF. CDR3 coding DNA: TGCGCCAGCAGTGAGCCGGACAGGGGGGAAAGCAATCAGCCCCAGCATTTT. The genes are TRBV10-2 and TRBJ1-5; TRBD1 matches 10 bases. The CDR3 spans 17 residues. The germline V gene encodes CDR1 WSHSY and CDR2 SAAADI. With 2 bases clipped from V and 1 base from J, the junction kept 5 bases outside the gene matches.

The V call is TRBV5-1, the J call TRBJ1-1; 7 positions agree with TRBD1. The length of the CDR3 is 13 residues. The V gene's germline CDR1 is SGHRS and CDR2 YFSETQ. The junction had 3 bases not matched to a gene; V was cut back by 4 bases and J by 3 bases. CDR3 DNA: TGCGCCAGCAGCCGACAGGGAGACACTGAAGCTTTCTTT. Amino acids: CASSRQGDTEAFF.